These T cell receptor beta chains were read from a single sample in a study of cytomegalovirus exposure and HLA in healthy donors. Some clones are missing from TCRdb's copy, which holds only in-frame ones; the method was immunoSEQ multiplex PCR. The table lists 65,000 to 80,000 clones. The sample comprised PBMCs. Source of these receptors: a female donor in good health and CMV-seropositive. Both conserved end residues are part of each CDR3. Each record gives: J gene, D gene, V gene, CDR3 protein, CDR3 DNA. A D gene is named only where the DNA matches it firmly.

J gene: TRBJ2-4; D gene: .; V gene: TRBV6-1; CDR3 protein: CASSERPEVQYF; CDR3 DNA: TGTGCCAGCAGTGAGCGTCCGGAGGTTCAGTACTTC
J gene: TRBJ2-7; D gene: TRBD1; V gene: TRBV7-3; CDR3 protein: CASSLGGQGANEQYF; CDR3 DNA: TGTGCCAGCAGCTTGGGGGGACAGGGGGCCAACGAGCAGTACTTC
J gene: TRBJ1-2; D gene: .; V gene: TRBV18; CDR3 protein: CASSPEGGGAYGYTF; CDR3 DNA: TGTGCCAGCTCACCAGAAGGAGGAGGGGCCTATGGCTACACCTTC
J gene: TRBJ2-7; D gene: TRBD1; V gene: TRBV28; CDR3 protein: CASSLLGTGSYEQYF; CDR3 DNA: TGTGCCAGCTCCCTCCTGGGGACAGGCTCCTACGAGCAGTACTTC
J gene: TRBJ2-3; D gene: .; V gene: TRBV18; CDR3 protein: CASSPPVRSTDTQYF; CDR3 DNA: TGTGCCAGCTCACCACCGGTACGGAGCACAGATACGCAGTATTTT
J gene: TRBJ1-1; D gene: .; V gene: TRBV7-2; CDR3 protein: CASSINRDTEAFF; CDR3 DNA: TGTGCCAGCAGTATCAACAGGGACACTGAAGCTTTCTTT
J gene: TRBJ1-2; D gene: .; V gene: TRBV10-3; CDR3 protein: CAISGIDRPANYGYTF; CDR3 DNA: TGTGCCATCAGTGGAATTGACAGGCCCGCTAACTATGGCTACACCTTC
J gene: TRBJ1-1; D gene: TRBD1; V gene: TRBV4-1; CDR3 protein: CASSQKTGLNTEAFF; CDR3 DNA: TGCGCCAGCAGCCAGAAGACAGGGCTGAACACTGAAGCTTTCTTT
J gene: TRBJ2-7; D gene: .; V gene: TRBV7-2; CDR3 protein: CASSLSGDYYEQYF; CDR3 DNA: TGTGCCAGCAGCTTATCCGGGGATTACTACGAGCAGTACTTC
J gene: TRBJ1-2; D gene: .; V gene: TRBV6-5; CDR3 protein: CASSYSMKGEYYGYTF; CDR3 DNA: TGTGCCAGCAGTTACTCGATGAAGGGGGAATACTATGGCTACACCTTC
J gene: TRBJ2-1; D gene: .; V gene: TRBV7-7; CDR3 protein: CASSLAQGDEQFF; CDR3 DNA: TGTGCTAGCAGCTTAGCCCAAGGGGATGAGCAGTTCTTC
J gene: TRBJ2-7; D gene: .; V gene: TRBV30; CDR3 protein: CAWNFGDWSAYEQYF; CDR3 DNA: TGTGCCTGGAACTTCGGAGACTGGAGCGCCTACGAGCAGTACTTC
J gene: TRBJ2-1; D gene: .; V gene: TRBV7-8; CDR3 protein: CASRGSYNEQFF; CDR3 DNA: TGTGCCAGCCGGGGCTCCTACAATGAGCAGTTCTTC
J gene: TRBJ2-7; D gene: TRBD2; V gene: TRBV30; CDR3 protein: CAWSAPRAGGIYEQYF; CDR3 DNA: TGTGCCTGGAGTGCCCCGAGAGCGGGAGGGATCTACGAGCAGTACTTC
J gene: TRBJ1-1; D gene: .; V gene: TRBV5-4; CDR3 protein: CASSLEGQRTEAFF; CDR3 DNA: TGTGCCAGCAGCTTGGAGGGGCAAAGAACTGAAGCTTTCTTT
J gene: TRBJ2-1; D gene: .; V gene: TRBV13; CDR3 protein: CASSLLPVNEQFF; CDR3 DNA: TGTGCCAGCAGCTTATTACCGGTCAATGAGCAGTTCTTC